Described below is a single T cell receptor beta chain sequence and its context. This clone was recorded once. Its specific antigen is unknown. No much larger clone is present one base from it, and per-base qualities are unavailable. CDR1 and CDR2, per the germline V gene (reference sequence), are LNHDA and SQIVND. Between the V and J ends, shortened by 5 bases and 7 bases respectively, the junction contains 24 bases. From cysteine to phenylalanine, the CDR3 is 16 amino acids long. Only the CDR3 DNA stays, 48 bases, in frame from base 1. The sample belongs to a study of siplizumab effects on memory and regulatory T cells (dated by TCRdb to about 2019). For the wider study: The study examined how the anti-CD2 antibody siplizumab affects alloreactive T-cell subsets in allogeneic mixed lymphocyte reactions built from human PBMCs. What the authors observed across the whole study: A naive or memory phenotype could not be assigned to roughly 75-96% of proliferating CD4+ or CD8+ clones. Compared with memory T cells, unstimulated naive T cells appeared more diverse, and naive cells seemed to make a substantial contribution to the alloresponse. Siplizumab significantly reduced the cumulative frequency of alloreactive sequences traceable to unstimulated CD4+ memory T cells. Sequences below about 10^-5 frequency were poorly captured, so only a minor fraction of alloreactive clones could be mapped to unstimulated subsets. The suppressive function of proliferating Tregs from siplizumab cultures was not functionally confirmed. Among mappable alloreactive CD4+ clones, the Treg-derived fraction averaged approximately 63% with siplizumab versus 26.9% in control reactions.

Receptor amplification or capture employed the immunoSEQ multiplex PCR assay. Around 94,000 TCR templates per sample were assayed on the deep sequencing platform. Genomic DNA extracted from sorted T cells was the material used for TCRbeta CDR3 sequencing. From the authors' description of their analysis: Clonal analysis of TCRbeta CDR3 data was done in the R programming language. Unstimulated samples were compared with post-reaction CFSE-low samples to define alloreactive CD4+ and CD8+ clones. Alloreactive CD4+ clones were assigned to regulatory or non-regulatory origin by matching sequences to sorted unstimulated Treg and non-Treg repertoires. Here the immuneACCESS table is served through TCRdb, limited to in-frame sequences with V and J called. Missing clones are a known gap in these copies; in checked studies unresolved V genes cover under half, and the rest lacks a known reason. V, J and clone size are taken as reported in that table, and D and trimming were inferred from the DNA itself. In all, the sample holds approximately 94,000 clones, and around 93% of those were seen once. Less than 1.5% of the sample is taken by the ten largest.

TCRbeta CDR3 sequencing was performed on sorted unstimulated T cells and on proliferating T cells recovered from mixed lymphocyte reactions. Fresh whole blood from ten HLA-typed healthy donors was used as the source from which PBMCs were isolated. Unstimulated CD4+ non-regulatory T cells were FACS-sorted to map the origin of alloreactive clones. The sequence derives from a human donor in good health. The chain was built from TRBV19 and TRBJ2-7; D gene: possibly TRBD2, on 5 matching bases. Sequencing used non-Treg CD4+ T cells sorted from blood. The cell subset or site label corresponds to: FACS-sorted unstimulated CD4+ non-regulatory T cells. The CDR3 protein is CASSSQVGAAYLEQYF. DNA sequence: TGTGCCAGTAGTTCCCAAGTTGGAGCGGCCTACTTGGAGCAGTACTTC.